This entry lists 25 T cell receptor beta chains sequenced from one sample in a study of T cell changes during pregnancy in multiple sclerosis. This table comes from immunoSEQ multiplex PCR, and its TCRdb copy is limited to in-frame clones, with some not included. The data contain 90,000 or so clones, around 94% of them singletons. Sample: peripheral blood, taken after pregnancy. The receptors stem from a female donor in good health, enrolled as a control in a pregnancy study.

The chain links TRBV5-4 to TRBJ1-2; D unresolved. Germline V gene sequence: CDR1 SGHNT, CDR2 YYREEE (reference sequence). The germline V and J ends were trimmed by 3 bases and 4 bases, with 7 bases remaining between them. CDR3 size: 12 residues. CDR3 in amino acids: CASSSQRYGYTF. CDR3 sequence (DNA): TGTGCCAGCAGCTCCCAGCGCTATGGCTACACCTTC.

This rearrangement joins TRBV7-2 to TRBJ1-2, with D possibly matching TRBD1 (6 bases). CDR3 length equals 17 residues. Germline assignment: CDR1 SGHTA and CDR2 FQGNSA. Deletions cut 8 bases from V and 4 bases from J, with 26 bases between. CDR3 residues: CASRLVGGGQLPYGYTF. The CDR3 bases are TGTGCCAGCCGACTTGTTGGCGGGGGGCAGCTGCCCTATGGCTACACCTTC.

The chain has TRBV7-9 and TRBJ2-7; a possible D gene is TRBD1 (6 bases). V was trimmed by 6 bases and J by 3 bases, leaving 9 bases between them. This CDR3 contains 12 residues. Germline CDR1 SEHNR, CDR2 FQNEAQ (reference sequence). The CDR3, as DNA: TGTGCCAGCAGTCGGGACAACTACGAGCAGTACTTC. Translation gives CASSRDNYEQYF.

The chain recombines TRBV6-5 with TRBJ2-2, with 8 bases aligning to TRBD1. The CDR3 runs to 15 residues. From germline, CDR1 is MNHEY and CDR2 SVGAGI. The junction had 7 bases not matched to a gene; V was cut back by 7 bases and J by 3 bases. CDR3 in DNA: TGTGCCAGCACATCCCGGACAGGGCACACCGGGGAGCTGTTTTTT. Translation: CASTSRTGHTGELFF.

This clone was detected a few times. The chain couples TRBV5-1 to TRBJ2-1; the D gene is possibly TRBD2 (5 bases). The V end was cut by 2 bases, the J end by 5 bases, with 17 bases between. Germline V gives CDR1 SGHRS, CDR2 YFSETQ. The CDR3 covers 16 residues. CDR3 nucleotide sequence: TGCGCCAGCAGCTTTTTTGGGAGAGGTTCCGACAATGAGCAGTTCTTC. Its protein is CASSFFGRGSDNEQFF.

V usage is TRBV7-2 and J usage is TRBJ2-1; 10 nucleotides line up with TRBD2. Germline V gene sequence: CDR1 SGHTA, CDR2 FQGNSA. Trimming cost V 5 bases and J 4 bases; bases outside gene matches: 5. This CDR3 region has 15 residues. The CDR3 here is CASSPGTSAYNEQFF. The CDR3 DNA reads as TGTGCCAGCAGCCCGGGGACTAGCGCGTACAATGAGCAGTTCTTC.

CDR3 nucleotide sequence: TGTGCCAGCAGCCCCTCGGACAGGGATAACTATGGCTACACCTTC. It encodes CASSPSDRDNYGYTF. This rearrangement joins TRBV7-6 to TRBJ1-2; TRBD1 matches at 8 bases. V shed 5 bases, J shed 1 base, and the junction held 6 bases outside the gene matches. This CDR3 has 15 residues. Germline values: CDR1 SGHVS, CDR2 FNYEAQ.

This chain connects TRBV18 to TRBJ2-1; 10 bases align to TRBD1. There are 13 residues in the CDR3. After removal of 5 bases from V and 7 bases from J, the junction contained 2 bases not matched to a gene. Germline V gene lookup returns CDR1 KGHSH and CDR2 LQKENI. The CDR3 region is CASSLDRGNEQFF. The CDR3 DNA sequence: TGTGCCAGCTCATTGGACAGGGGGAATGAGCAGTTCTTC.

The V gene is TRBV7-9, the J gene TRBJ1-2; D is undetermined. Germline CDR1 and CDR2: SEHNR and FQNEAQ (reference sequence). Trimming stripped 10 bases from V and 5 bases from J, with 14 bases between. The CDR3 covers 12 residues. CDR3 nucleotide sequence: TGTGCCATCCCATCGCAGTTTTATGGCTACACCTTC. Residues: CAIPSQFYGYTF.

J is TRBJ2-7 and V is TRBV5-1; D unclear. The length of the CDR3 is 13 residues. Trimming pared 3 bases from V and 7 bases from J, leaving 14 bases between. Germline CDR1 SGHRS, CDR2 YFSETQ. For the CDR3, the DNA is TGCGCCAGCAGCTGGGCCCAGCTTGGGGAGCAGTACTTC. Translation: CASSWAQLGEQYF.

This chain joins TRBV9 and TRBJ2-3, with no clear D. From germline, CDR1 is SGDLS and CDR2 YYNGEE. V gave up 0 bases and J gave up 7 bases, with 15 bases separating them. The CDR3 loop spans 15 amino acids. Here the CDR3 reads CASSVGAPWFNTQYF. DNA of the CDR3: TGTGCCAGCAGCGTAGGGGCTCCCTGGTTCAATACGCAGTATTTT.

This rearrangement joins TRBV6-1 to TRBJ1-1; D remains ambiguous. Trimming took off 6 bases at V and 1 base at J, with 9 bases between the two ends. Germline CDR1 is MNHNS and CDR2 is SASEGT. The CDR3 consists of 13 residues. CDR3 in DNA: TGTGCCAGCAGGGGCGAGTGGAACACTGAAGCTTTCTTT. It is translated as CASRGEWNTEAFF.

The chain joins TRBV2 to TRBJ2-2, with 9 positions matching TRBD1. The CDR3 covers 15 residues. Trimming removed 6 bases from V and 4 bases from J; junction bases left unmatched: 6. Germline assignment: CDR1 SNHLY and CDR2 FYNNEI. Here the CDR3 reads CASSQDRGFTGELFF. The CDR3 DNA sequence: TGTGCCAGCAGCCAGGACAGGGGTTTCACCGGGGAGCTGTTTTTT.

The table lists this clone with a count of one. The chain links TRBV18 to TRBJ2-7; 12 bases agree with TRBD2. This CDR3 is 14 amino acids long. Germline V CDR1 and CDR2: KGHSH, LQKENI. Trimming at V came to 5 bases and at J to 3 bases, leaving 2 bases not matched to a gene. The CDR3 bases are TGTGCCAGCTCAAAGACTAGCGGGAGCTACGAGCAGTACTTC. This gives the protein CASSKTSGSYEQYF.

The chain carries TRBV15 and TRBJ2-1; the D gene is possibly TRBD2 (6 bases). This CDR3 has 16 residues. The V end was cut by 0 bases, the J end by 6 bases, with 15 bases between. Germline CDR1 is LNHNV and CDR2 is YYDKDF (reference sequence). CDR3 coding DNA: TGTGCCACCAGCAGAGATTCGGGGGTGGAGGTCAATGAGCAGTTCTTC. Its protein product is CATSRDSGVEVNEQFF.

V gene TRBV28 combines with J gene TRBJ2-7; D is possibly TRBD2 (5 bases). The CDR3 has 14 residues. CDR1 MDHEN and CDR2 SYDVKM come from the germline V gene. Deletions cut 3 bases from V and 2 bases from J, with 11 bases between. The CDR3 protein is CASSFYRGTYEQYF. The CDR3 DNA reads as TGTGCCAGCAGTTTCTACCGGGGTACCTACGAGCAGTACTTC.

The chain links TRBV18 to TRBJ1-1; D uncertain. The length of the CDR3 is 13 residues. V was pared by 1 base and J by 7 bases, with 10 bases between. The V gene's germline CDR1 is KGHSH and CDR2 LQKENI. The CDR3 sequence is CASSPQSAHEAFF. The DNA of the CDR3 is TGTGCCAGCTCACCACAAAGTGCACATGAAGCTTTCTTT.

The CDR3 loop is CSVAQLTDEQYF. CDR3 nucleotides: TGCAGCGTTGCTCAGTTGACAGACGAGCAGTACTTC. The rearrangement joins TRBV29-1 to TRBJ2-7, with TRBD1 as a possible D gene (5 bases). The CDR3 contains 12 residues. V lost 4 bases and J 5 bases, leaving 12 bases between the germline ends. CDR1 SQVTM and CDR2 ANQGSEA come from the germline V gene.

The chain combines TRBV7-9 with TRBJ2-7; 9 nucleotides agree with TRBD2. The CDR3 contains 14 residues. Germline-derived CDR1 and CDR2 are SEHNR and FQNEAQ (reference sequence). V trimming: 5 bases; J trimming: 4 bases; junction bases outside the gene matches: 6. Here the CDR3 DNA reads TGTGCCAGCAGCCTAGGACTAGCGTCGTACGAGCAGTACTTC. Translation: CASSLGLASYEQYF. Drawing the rest from reference TRBV7-9 and TRBJ2-7, the complete variable domain is DTGVSQNPRHKITKRGQNVTFRCDPISEHNRLYWYRQTLGQGPEFLTYFQNEAQLEKSRLLSDRFSAERPKGSFSTLEIQRTEQGDSAMYLCASSLGLASYEQYFGPGTRLTVT.

The chain recombines TRBV28 with TRBJ2-3, with TRBD1 as a possible D gene (7 bases). The CDR3 is 21 residues long. The V gene lost 3 bases and the J gene lost 2 bases, with 30 bases spanning the gap. Germline CDR1 reads MDHEN; CDR2 reads SYDVKM. CDR3 region: CASSFPPGTVLASDSTDTQYF. Here the CDR3 DNA reads TGTGCCAGCAGTTTTCCGCCAGGGACAGTTCTTGCTAGCGACTCCACAGATACGCAGTATTTT.

This chain uses TRBV6-6 with TRBJ2-7; 10 bases align to TRBD1. The CDR3 has 15 residues. CDR1 is MNHNY, CDR2 SVGAGI, per germline (reference sequence). The junction had 6 bases not matched to a gene; V was cut back by 5 bases and J by 2 bases. CDR3 in amino acids: CASSPRDRGTYEQYF. CDR3 bases: TGTGCCAGCAGTCCCCGGGACAGGGGAACCTACGAGCAGTACTTC.

The chain is built from TRBV10-3 and TRBJ2-1, with D tentatively TRBD2 (5 bases). The CDR3 totals 15 residues. V was clipped by 2 bases and J by 3 bases, with 11 bases between them. Germline CDR1 and CDR2: ENHRY and SYGVKD. The CDR3 coding sequence is TGTGCCATCAGTGAGGAGGGTTTGGGCTACAATGAGCAGTTCTTC. It translates to CAISEEGLGYNEQFF.

The genes are TRBV11-1 and TRBJ1-1; perhaps TRBD1 as D (6 bases). This CDR3 has 13 residues. Trimming took off 0 bases at V and 4 bases at J, with 6 bases between the two ends. CDR1 is SGHAT, CDR2 FQDESV, per germline (reference sequence). CDR3 sequence (DNA): TGTGCCAGCAGCTTAGCCAGGGGCACTGAAGCTTTCTTT. Its translation is CASSLARGTEAFF.

The chain couples TRBV19 to TRBJ1-1; TRBD1 is a possible D gene (6 bases). V lost 7 bases and J lost 0, with 12 bases in between. The CDR3 totals 14 residues. CDR1 is LNHDA, CDR2 SQIVND, per germline (reference sequence). In DNA form, the CDR3 reads TGTGCCAGTAAGGCAGGGGTTATGAACACTGAAGCTTTCTTT. Amino acid sequence: CASKAGVMNTEAFF.

The rearrangement joins TRBV19 to TRBJ2-7; D is ambiguous. V was shortened by 3 bases and J by 4 bases, with 13 bases between the two germline ends. The CDR3 is 14 amino acids. Germline V gene data show CDR1 as LNHDA and CDR2 as SQIVND (reference sequence). As DNA, the CDR3 is TGTGCCAGTAGTATTTCCGGAGTAAAATACGAGCAGTACTTC. This translates into CASSISGVKYEQYF.